This TCR beta chain comes out of a study of TIL therapy for anti-PD-1-resistant metastatic lung cancer. Study-wide context: Tumors had a median PD-L1 proportion score of approximately 5.5%. Median tumor mutation burden was approximately 1.5 mutations per megabase. Study-wide results and limits: After infusion, TIL clonotypes partly replaced peripheral T cells and declined over months.

On this clone: Its antigen is unknown.

Sequencing used immunoSEQ v3. Sequencing used immunoSEQ multiplex PCR; TCRdb keeps in-frame clones, though not all of them. Counted here are about 50,000 clones, 80% to 90% occurring once; the ten biggest clones make up around 5.1%. Germline CDR1 and CDR2: MNHEY and SVGEGT. The ends were cut back, 5 bases at V and 2 bases at J, with 22 bases in the middle. The CDR3 is 18 residues long. Time point denoted: pre-treatment sample, taken before nivolumab and TIL therapy. The sequence was collected from a person aged 25-79 years with non-small cell lung cancer. This material consisted of blood, taken at baseline. This chain links TRBV6-2 or TRBV6-3 with TRBJ1-5; D unclear. The CDR3 sequence is CASSTTSRVFRGNQPQHF. For the CDR3, the DNA is TGTGCCAGCAGTACAACTTCTCGAGTCTTCCGCGGCAATCAGCCCCAGCATTTT.